These T cell receptor beta chains were read from a single sample in a study of cytomegalovirus exposure and HLA in healthy donors. The protocol was immunoSEQ multiplex PCR, while the TCRdb copy is restricted to in-frame clones and leaves out a portion. The sample lists around 100,000 clones; almost 85% were seen once. Sequenced sample: PBMCs. All receptors come from a woman in her late teens or twenties in good health and CMV-seropositive. CDR3s include the opening cysteine and the closing phenylalanine or tryptophan. A D gene is named only where the DNA matches it firmly. The size entry is marked missing in some rows and otherwise reads once, few, many or a size class.

clone size: NA
J gene: TRBJ2-1
V gene: TRBV29-1
D gene: NA
CDR3 protein: CSVEDEAGKQFF
CDR3 DNA: TGCAGCGTTGAAGATGAGGCCGGGAAGCAGTTCTTC

clone size: NA
J gene: TRBJ2-3
V gene: TRBV5-6
D gene: TRBD2
CDR3 protein: CASSPGTSDGADTQYF
CDR3 DNA: TGTGCCAGCAGCCCCGGGACTAGCGACGGGGCAGATACGCAGTATTTT

clone size: NA
J gene: TRBJ2-3
V gene: TRBV9
D gene: TRBD2
CDR3 protein: CASSRELAGAPTTDTQYF
CDR3 DNA: TGTGCCAGTTCTAGAGAGCTAGCGGGGGCCCCTACCACAGATACGCAGTATTTT

clone size: NA
J gene: TRBJ2-3
V gene: TRBV7-9
D gene: NA
CDR3 protein: CASSLESTGDSQYF
CDR3 DNA: TGTGCCAGCAGCTTGGAATCAACAGGGGACTCGCAGTATTTT

clone size: NA
J gene: TRBJ1-2
V gene: TRBV4-1
D gene: NA
CDR3 protein: CASSQDEGGRGLYGYTF
CDR3 DNA: TGCGCCAGCAGCCAAGATGAAGGTGGAAGGGGACTCTATGGCTACACCTTC

clone size: few
J gene: TRBJ2-6
V gene: TRBV5-8
D gene: NA
CDR3 protein: CASSFGLTSGANVLTF
CDR3 DNA: TGTGCCAGCAGCTTCGGACTCACCTCTGGGGCCAACGTCCTGACTTTC

clone size: NA
J gene: TRBJ2-5
V gene: TRBV7-2
D gene: NA
CDR3 protein: CASSRGTQETQYF
CDR3 DNA: TGTGCCAGCAGCCGTGGTACCCAGGAGACCCAGTACTTC

clone size: NA
J gene: TRBJ2-3
V gene: TRBV7-6
D gene: NA
CDR3 protein: CASSLHARARSTDTQYF
CDR3 DNA: TGTGCCAGCAGCTTACACGCGAGGGCGAGAAGCACAGATACGCAGTATTTT

clone size: NA
J gene: TRBJ2-1
V gene: TRBV29-1
D gene: TRBD2
CDR3 protein: CSVEDRVWVTSGRHNEQFF
CDR3 DNA: TGCAGCGTTGAAGATAGAGTCTGGGTGACTAGCGGGAGACACAATGAGCAGTTCTTC

clone size: NA
J gene: TRBJ1-1
V gene: TRBV5-6
D gene: NA
CDR3 protein: CASSLLSGRGGTEAFF
CDR3 DNA: TGTGCCAGCAGCTTGTTGAGCGGTCGTGGGGGGACTGAAGCTTTCTTT

clone size: NA
J gene: TRBJ1-2
V gene: TRBV5-1
D gene: NA
CDR3 protein: CASSLGDTGYGYTF
CDR3 DNA: TGCGCCAGCAGCTTGGGGGACACGGGCTATGGCTACACCTTC

clone size: NA
J gene: TRBJ1-5
V gene: TRBV19
D gene: TRBD1
CDR3 protein: CASSIPDRENQPQHF
CDR3 DNA: TGTGCCAGTAGTATCCCTGACAGGGAGAATCAGCCCCAGCATTTT

clone size: NA
J gene: TRBJ1-6
V gene: TRBV10-2
D gene: TRBD1
CDR3 protein: CASTGQGHSPLHF
CDR3 DNA: TGCGCCAGCACGGGACAGGGTCATTCACCCCTCCACTTT

clone size: NA
J gene: TRBJ1-2
V gene: TRBV18
D gene: NA
CDR3 protein: CASSPPPGRVDYGYTF
CDR3 DNA: TGTGCCAGCTCACCACCCCCCGGCAGGGTGGACTATGGCTACACCTTC

clone size: NA
J gene: TRBJ1-5
V gene: TRBV5-5
D gene: NA
CDR3 protein: CASSSGHSNSNQPQHF
CDR3 DNA: TGTGCCAGCAGCTCGGGACACAGCAATAGCAATCAGCCCCAGCATTTT

clone size: once
J gene: TRBJ2-1
V gene: TRBV13
D gene: TRBD2
CDR3 protein: CASSHSGGAGNEQFF
CDR3 DNA: TGTGCCAGCAGCCATAGCGGGGGGGCGGGCAATGAGCAGTTCTTC

clone size: NA
J gene: TRBJ1-2
V gene: TRBV5-1
D gene: TRBD1
CDR3 protein: CASSFGTGNYGYTF
CDR3 DNA: TGCGCCAGCAGCTTTGGGACAGGAAACTATGGCTACACCTTC

clone size: NA
J gene: TRBJ2-7
V gene: TRBV7-9
D gene: TRBD1
CDR3 protein: CASSLGQGRNYEQYF
CDR3 DNA: TGTGCCAGCAGCTTGGGACAGGGACGCAACTACGAGCAGTACTTC

clone size: NA
J gene: TRBJ2-1
V gene: TRBV9
D gene: TRBD2
CDR3 protein: CASSVGGGSANNEQFF
CDR3 DNA: TGTGCCAGCAGCGTAGGGGGAGGGTCGGCCAACAATGAGCAGTTCTTC

clone size: NA
J gene: TRBJ2-7
V gene: TRBV19
D gene: NA
CDR3 protein: CATRPRGAYEQYF
CDR3 DNA: TGTGCCACCCGTCCGCGCGGAGCCTACGAGCAGTACTTC

clone size: NA
J gene: TRBJ2-2
V gene: TRBV7-3
D gene: TRBD1
CDR3 protein: CASSTGTATGELFF
CDR3 DNA: TGTGCCAGCAGCACCGGGACAGCGACCGGGGAGCTGTTTTTT

clone size: NA
J gene: TRBJ2-3
V gene: TRBV6-5
D gene: TRBD2
CDR3 protein: CASSYQRGNTDTQYF
CDR3 DNA: TGTGCCAGCAGTTACCAGCGGGGGAACACAGATACGCAGTATTTT

clone size: NA
J gene: TRBJ2-5
V gene: TRBV6-6
D gene: NA
CDR3 protein: CASSYGLQETQYF
CDR3 DNA: TGTGCCAGCAGTTACGGGCTTCAAGAGACCCAGTACTTC

clone size: NA
J gene: TRBJ2-5
V gene: TRBV9
D gene: TRBD2
CDR3 protein: CASSTAGTSGMETQYF
CDR3 DNA: TGTGCCAGCAGCACCGCCGGGACTAGCGGTATGGAGACCCAGTACTTC

clone size: NA
J gene: TRBJ2-1
V gene: TRBV5-1
D gene: NA
CDR3 protein: CASSAQGRDYNEQFF
CDR3 DNA: TGCGCCAGCAGCGCACAGGGTCGGGACTACAATGAGCAGTTCTTC

clone size: NA
J gene: TRBJ1-1
V gene: TRBV7-2
D gene: NA
CDR3 protein: CASSQGQMNTEAFF
CDR3 DNA: TGTGCCAGCAGTCAGGGACAAATGAACACTGAAGCTTTCTTT

clone size: once
J gene: TRBJ2-5
V gene: TRBV30
D gene: NA
CDR3 protein: CAWSVYGPGTQYF
CDR3 DNA: TGTGCCTGGAGTGTATACGGTCCGGGGACCCAGTACTTC

clone size: once
J gene: TRBJ1-2
V gene: TRBV5-1
D gene: NA
CDR3 protein: CASSLSGEGYTF
CDR3 DNA: TGCGCCAGCAGCTTGTCAGGGGAAGGCTACACCTTC

clone size: NA
J gene: TRBJ2-1
V gene: TRBV12-5
D gene: TRBD2
CDR3 protein: CASGLDGTTRYNEQFF
CDR3 DNA: TGTGCTAGTGGTTTGGACGGGACTACTCGATACAATGAGCAGTTCTTC

clone size: NA
J gene: TRBJ2-5
V gene: TRBV5-1
D gene: TRBD2
CDR3 protein: CASSFSGGFLETQYF
CDR3 DNA: TGCGCCAGCAGCTTTAGCGGGGGGTTTTTAGAGACCCAGTACTTC

clone size: NA
J gene: TRBJ1-3
V gene: TRBV7-9
D gene: NA
CDR3 protein: CASSPPPGGTDSGNTIYF
CDR3 DNA: TGTGCCAGCAGCCCACCTCCGGGCGGGACGGACTCTGGAAACACCATATATTTT

clone size: NA
J gene: TRBJ1-1
V gene: TRBV6-5
D gene: TRBD1
CDR3 protein: CASRGTVDTEAFF
CDR3 DNA: TGTGCCAGCAGAGGGACAGTGGACACTGAAGCTTTCTTT

clone size: NA
J gene: TRBJ2-7
V gene: TRBV5-4
D gene: TRBD2
CDR3 protein: CASSPARAGLSYEQYF
CDR3 DNA: TGTGCCAGCAGCCCCGCCCGAGCGGGACTCTCCTACGAGCAGTACTTC

clone size: NA
J gene: TRBJ2-3
V gene: TRBV7-3
D gene: TRBD2
CDR3 protein: CASSPWTSIVTDTQYF
CDR3 DNA: TGTGCCAGCAGCCCCTGGACTAGCATTGTCACAGATACGCAGTATTTT

clone size: NA
J gene: TRBJ2-7
V gene: TRBV6-5
D gene: NA
CDR3 protein: CASSYGRGAYYEQYF
CDR3 DNA: TGTGCCAGCAGTTACGGGCGGGGAGCTTACTACGAGCAGTACTTC